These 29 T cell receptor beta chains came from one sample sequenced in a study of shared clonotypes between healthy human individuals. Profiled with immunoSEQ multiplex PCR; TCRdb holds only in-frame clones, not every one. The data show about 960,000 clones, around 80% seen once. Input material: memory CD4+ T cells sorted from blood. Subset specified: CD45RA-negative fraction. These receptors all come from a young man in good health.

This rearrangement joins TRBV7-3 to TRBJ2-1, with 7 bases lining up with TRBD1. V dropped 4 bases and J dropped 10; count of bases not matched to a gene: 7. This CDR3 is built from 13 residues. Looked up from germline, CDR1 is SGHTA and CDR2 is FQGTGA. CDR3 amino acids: CASSSRQGSEQFF. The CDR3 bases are TGTGCCAGCAGCTCCCGACAGGGTAGCGAGCAGTTCTTC.

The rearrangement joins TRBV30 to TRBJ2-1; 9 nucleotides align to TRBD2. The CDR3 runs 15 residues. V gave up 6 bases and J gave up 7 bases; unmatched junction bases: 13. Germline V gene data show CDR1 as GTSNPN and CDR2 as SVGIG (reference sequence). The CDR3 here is CACQPGLAVGNEQFF. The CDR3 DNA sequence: TGTGCCTGCCAACCGGGACTAGCTGTCGGGAATGAGCAGTTCTTC.

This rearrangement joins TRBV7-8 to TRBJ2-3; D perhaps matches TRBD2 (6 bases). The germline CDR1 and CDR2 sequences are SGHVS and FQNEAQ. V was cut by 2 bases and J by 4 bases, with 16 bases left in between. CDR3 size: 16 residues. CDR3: CASSLQIAEFADTQYF. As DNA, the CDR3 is TGTGCCAGCAGCTTACAGATAGCGGAGTTCGCAGATACGCAGTATTTT.

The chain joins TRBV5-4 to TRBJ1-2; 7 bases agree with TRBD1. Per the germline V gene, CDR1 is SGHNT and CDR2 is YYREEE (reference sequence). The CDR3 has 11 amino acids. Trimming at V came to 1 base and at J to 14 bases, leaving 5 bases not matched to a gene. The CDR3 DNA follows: TGTGCCAGCAGCTTGAACAGGGGCGAAACCTTC. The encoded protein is CASSLNRGETF.

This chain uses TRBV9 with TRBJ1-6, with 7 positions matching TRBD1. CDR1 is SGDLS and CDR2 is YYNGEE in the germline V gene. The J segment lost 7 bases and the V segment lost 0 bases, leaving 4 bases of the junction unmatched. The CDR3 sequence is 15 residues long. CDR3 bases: TGTGCCAGCAGCGTAGCCGGGACAGAAAATTCACCCCTCCACTTT. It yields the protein CASSVAGTENSPLHF.

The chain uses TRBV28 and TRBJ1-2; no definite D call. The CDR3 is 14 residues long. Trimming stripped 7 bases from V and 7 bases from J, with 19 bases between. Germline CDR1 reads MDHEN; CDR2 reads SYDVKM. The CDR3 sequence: CASTLAAAGSGYTF. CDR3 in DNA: TGTGCCAGCACTTTGGCCGCTGCGGGCTCTGGCTACACCTTC.

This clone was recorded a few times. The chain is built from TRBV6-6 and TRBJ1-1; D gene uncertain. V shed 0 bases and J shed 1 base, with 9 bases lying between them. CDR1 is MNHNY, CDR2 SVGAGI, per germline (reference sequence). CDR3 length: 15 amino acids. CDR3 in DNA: TGTGCCAGCAGTTACTCGCGCGGCGAGAACACTGAAGCTTTCTTT. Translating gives CASSYSRGENTEAFF.

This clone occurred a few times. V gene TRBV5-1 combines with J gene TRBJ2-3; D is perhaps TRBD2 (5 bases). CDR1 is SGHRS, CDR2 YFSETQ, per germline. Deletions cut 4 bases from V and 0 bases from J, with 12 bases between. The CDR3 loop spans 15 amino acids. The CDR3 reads CASSDTAGSTDTQYF. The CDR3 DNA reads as TGCGCCAGCAGCGACACGGCGGGCAGCACAGATACGCAGTATTTT.

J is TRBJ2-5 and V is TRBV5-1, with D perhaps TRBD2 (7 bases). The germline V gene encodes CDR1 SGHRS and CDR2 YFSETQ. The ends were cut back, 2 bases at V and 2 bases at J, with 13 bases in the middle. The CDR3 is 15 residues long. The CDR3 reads CASSFTRGAQETQYF. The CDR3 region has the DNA TGCGCCAGCAGCTTTACCCGGGGGGCTCAAGAGACCCAGTACTTC.

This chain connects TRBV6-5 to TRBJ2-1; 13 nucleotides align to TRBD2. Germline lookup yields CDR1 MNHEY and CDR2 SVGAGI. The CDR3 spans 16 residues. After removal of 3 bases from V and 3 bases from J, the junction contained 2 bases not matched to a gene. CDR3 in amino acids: CASSYWTSGSYNEQFF. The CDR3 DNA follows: TGTGCCAGCAGTTATTGGACTAGCGGGAGCTACAATGAGCAGTTCTTC.

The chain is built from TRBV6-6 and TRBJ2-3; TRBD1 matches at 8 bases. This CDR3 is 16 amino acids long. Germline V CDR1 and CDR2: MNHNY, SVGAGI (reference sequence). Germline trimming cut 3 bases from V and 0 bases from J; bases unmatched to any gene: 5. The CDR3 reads CASSYGGQDSTDTQYF. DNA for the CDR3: TGTGCCAGCAGTTATGGGGGACAGGATAGCACAGATACGCAGTATTTT.

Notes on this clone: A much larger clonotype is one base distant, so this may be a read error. The CDR3 DNA is TGTGCCAGCAGTTTCTTTGGGGCCAACGTCCTGACTTTC. It codes for CASSFFGANVLTF. The V call is TRBV27, the J call TRBJ2-6; D remains unclear. Germline V gene data show CDR1 as MNHEY and CDR2 as SMNVEV (reference sequence). There are 13 residues in the CDR3. Trimming shortened V by 3 bases and J by 3 bases, and 3 bases separated the two germline ends.

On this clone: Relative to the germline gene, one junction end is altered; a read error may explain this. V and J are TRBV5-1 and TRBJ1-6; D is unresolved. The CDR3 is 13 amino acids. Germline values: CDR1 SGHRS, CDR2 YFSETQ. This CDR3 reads CASSLVTDSPLHF. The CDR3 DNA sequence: TGCGCCAGCAGTTTGGTGACGGATTCACCCCTCCACTTT.

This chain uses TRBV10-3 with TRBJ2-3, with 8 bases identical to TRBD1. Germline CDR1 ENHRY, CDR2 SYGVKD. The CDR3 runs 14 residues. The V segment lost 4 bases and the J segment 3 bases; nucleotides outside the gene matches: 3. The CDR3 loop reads CAISGGQGTDTQYF. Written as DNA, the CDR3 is TGTGCCATCAGTGGCGGACAGGGAACAGATACGCAGTATTTT.

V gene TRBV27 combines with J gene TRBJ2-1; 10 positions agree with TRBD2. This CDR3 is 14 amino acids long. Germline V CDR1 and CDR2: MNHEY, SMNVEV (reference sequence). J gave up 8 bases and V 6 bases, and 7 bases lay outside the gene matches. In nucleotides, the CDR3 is TGTGCCAGCAGGGATAGCGGGGGGAGGGATGAGCAGTTCTTC. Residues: CASRDSGGRDEQFF.

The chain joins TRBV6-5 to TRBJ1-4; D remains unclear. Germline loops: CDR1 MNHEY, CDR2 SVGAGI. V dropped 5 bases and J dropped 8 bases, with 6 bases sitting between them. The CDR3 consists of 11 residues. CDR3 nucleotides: TGTGCCAGCAGTCTGGGGGAAAAACTGTTTTTT. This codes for CASSLGEKLFF.

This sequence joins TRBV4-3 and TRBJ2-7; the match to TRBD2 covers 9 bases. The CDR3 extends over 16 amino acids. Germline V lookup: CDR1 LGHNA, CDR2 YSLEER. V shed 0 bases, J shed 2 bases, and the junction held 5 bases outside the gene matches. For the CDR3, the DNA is TGCGCCAGCAGCCAAGAATTCGCGGGAGGGGCCTACGAGCAGTACTTC. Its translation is CASSQEFAGGAYEQYF.

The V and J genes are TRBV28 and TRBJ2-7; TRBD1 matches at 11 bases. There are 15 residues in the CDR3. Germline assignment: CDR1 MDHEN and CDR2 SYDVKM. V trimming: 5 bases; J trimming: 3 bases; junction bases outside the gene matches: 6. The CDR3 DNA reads TGTGCCAGCAGTCCACTAGGGACAGGGGGCTACGAGCAGTACTTC. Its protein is CASSPLGTGGYEQYF. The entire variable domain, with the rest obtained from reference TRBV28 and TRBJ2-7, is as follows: DVKVTQSSRYLVKRTGEKVFLECVQDMDHENMFWYRQDPGLGLRLIYFSYDVKMKEKGDIPEGYSVSREKKERFSLILESASTNQTSMYLCASSPLGTGGYEQYFGPGTRLTVT.

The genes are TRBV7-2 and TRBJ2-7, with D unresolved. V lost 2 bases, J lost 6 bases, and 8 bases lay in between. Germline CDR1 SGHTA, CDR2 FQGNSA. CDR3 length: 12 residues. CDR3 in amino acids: CASSLRFGEQYF. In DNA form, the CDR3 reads TGTGCCAGCAGCTTAAGATTTGGCGAGCAGTACTTC.

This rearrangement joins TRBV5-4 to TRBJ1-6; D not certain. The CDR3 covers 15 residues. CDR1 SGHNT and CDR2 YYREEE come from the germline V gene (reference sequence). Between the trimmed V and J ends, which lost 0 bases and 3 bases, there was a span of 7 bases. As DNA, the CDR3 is TGTGCCAGCAGCTTGGGTCAAATCTATAATTCACCCCTCCACTTT. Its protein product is CASSLGQIYNSPLHF.

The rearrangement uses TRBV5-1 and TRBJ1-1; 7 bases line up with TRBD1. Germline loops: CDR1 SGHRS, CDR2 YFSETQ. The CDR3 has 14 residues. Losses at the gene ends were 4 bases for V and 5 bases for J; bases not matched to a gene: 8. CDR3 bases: TGCGCCAGCAGCGTATACAGGGGAGGGACTGAAGCTTTCTTT. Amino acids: CASSVYRGGTEAFF.

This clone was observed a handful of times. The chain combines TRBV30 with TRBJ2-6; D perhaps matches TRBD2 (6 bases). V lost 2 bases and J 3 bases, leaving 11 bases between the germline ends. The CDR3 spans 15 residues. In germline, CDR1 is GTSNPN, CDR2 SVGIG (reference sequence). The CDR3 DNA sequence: TGTGCCTGGAGTCTTTTGGGGGGTGGGGCCAACGTCCTGACTTTC. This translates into CAWSLLGGGANVLTF. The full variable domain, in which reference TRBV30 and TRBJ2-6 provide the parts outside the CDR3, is SQTIHQWPATLVQPVGSPLSLECTVEGTSNPNLYWYRQAAGRGLQLLFYSVGIGQISSEVPQNLSASRPQDRQFILSSKKLLLSDSGFYLCAWSLLGGGANVLTFGAGSRLTVL.

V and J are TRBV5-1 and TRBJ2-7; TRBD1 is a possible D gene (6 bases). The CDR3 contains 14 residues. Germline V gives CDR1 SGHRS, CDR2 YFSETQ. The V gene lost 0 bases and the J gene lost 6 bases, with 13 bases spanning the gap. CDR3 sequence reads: CASSLEVRGAEQYF. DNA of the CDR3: TGCGCCAGCAGCTTGGAAGTCAGGGGAGCCGAGCAGTACTTC.

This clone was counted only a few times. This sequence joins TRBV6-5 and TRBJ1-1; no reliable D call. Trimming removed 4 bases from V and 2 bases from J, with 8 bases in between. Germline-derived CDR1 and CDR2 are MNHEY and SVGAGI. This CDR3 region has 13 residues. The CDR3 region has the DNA TGTGCCAGCAGTTTGGGAGATAACACTGAAGCTTTCTTT. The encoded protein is CASSLGDNTEAFF.

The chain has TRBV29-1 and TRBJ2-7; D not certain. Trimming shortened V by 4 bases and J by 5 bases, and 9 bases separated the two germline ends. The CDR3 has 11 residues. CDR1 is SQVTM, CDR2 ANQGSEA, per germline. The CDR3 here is CSVVIWDEQYF. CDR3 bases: TGCAGCGTTGTTATCTGGGACGAGCAGTACTTC.

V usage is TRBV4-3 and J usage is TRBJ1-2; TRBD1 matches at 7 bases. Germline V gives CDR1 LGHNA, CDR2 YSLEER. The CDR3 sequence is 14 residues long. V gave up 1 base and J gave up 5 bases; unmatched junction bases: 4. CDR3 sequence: CASSQGTGPYGYTF. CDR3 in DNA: TGCGCCAGCAGCCAAGGGACAGGACCGTATGGCTACACCTTC.

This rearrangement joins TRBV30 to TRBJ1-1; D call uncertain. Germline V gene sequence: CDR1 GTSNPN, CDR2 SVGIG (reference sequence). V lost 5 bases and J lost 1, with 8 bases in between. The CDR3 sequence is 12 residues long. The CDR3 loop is CAWRTENTEAFF. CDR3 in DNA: TGTGCCTGGCGGACCGAGAACACTGAAGCTTTCTTT.

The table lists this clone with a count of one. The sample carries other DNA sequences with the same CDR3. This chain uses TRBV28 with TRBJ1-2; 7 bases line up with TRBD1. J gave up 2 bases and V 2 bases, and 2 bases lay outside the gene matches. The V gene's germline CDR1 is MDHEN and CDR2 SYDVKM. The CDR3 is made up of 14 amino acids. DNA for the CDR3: TGTGCCAGCAGTTTAGGGACAGTAAACTATGGCTACACCTTC. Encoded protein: CASSLGTVNYGYTF.

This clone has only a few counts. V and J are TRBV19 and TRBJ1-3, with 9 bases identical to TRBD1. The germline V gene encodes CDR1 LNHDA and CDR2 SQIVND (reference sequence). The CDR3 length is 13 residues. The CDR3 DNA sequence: TGTCACCCGGGACAGGGTAGGGGAAACACCATATATTTT. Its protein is CHPGQGRGNTIYF.